This is a list of T cell receptor beta chains from one sample in a study of blood T cell repertoires in COVID-19. The data were produced by immunoSEQ multiplex PCR, yet TCRdb's version contains in-frame clones alone and is incomplete. The sample lists more than 85,000 clones; 87% were seen once. Material for sequencing was peripheral blood. These receptors were obtained from a man between 65 and 79 years old with acute or convalescent COVID-19. Both conserved end residues are part of each CDR3. A D gene is named only where the DNA matches it firmly. Clone size appears in some rows only: once, few, many, or a class for an expanded clone.

J gene | V gene | D gene | clone size | CDR3 DNA | CDR3 protein
TRBJ2-2 | TRBV3-1/TRBV3-2 | TRBD1 | once | TGTGCCAGCAGCCGTCCCGGGACAGACCCTGGTGGCACCGGGGAGCTGTTTTTT | CASSRPGTDPGGTGELFF
TRBJ2-7 | TRBV11-2 | TRBD2 | - | TGTGCCAGCAGCTCTGGACTAGCGGGACCCTACGAGCAGTACTTC | CASSSGLAGPYEQYF
TRBJ1-1 | TRBV30 | - | - | TGTGCCTGGAGTGACGGGAATGAAGCTTTCTTT | CAWSDGNEAFF
TRBJ2-4 | TRBV14 | TRBD2 | - | TGTGCCAGCAGCCCCTCGATCAGGCGGGGGGCCGGGGGCAAAAACATTCAGTACTTC | CASSPSIRRGAGGKNIQYF
TRBJ2-3 | TRBV6-5 | - | - | TGTGCCAGCAGTTCCCAGGTAGATACGCAGTATTTT | CASSSQVDTQYF
TRBJ1-4 | TRBV7-2 | - | - | TGTGCCAGCAGCTTAGCGCCAGCAACTAATGAAAAACTGTTTTTT | CASSLAPATNEKLFF
TRBJ2-1 | TRBV4-1 | - | - | TGCGCCAGCAGCCAAGAACGGCGGTCTTCGGGTACTGAGCAGTTCTTC | CASSQERRSSGTEQFF
TRBJ2-1 | TRBV5-6 | - | - | TGTGCCAGCAGCCCTAGACGCCTTTGGAGCGGGAATGAGCAGTTCTTC | CASSPRRLWSGNEQFF
TRBJ1-6 | TRBV11-2 | TRBD1 | - | TGTGCCAGCAGCTCCTACAGGGGTAATAATTCACCCCTCCACTTT | CASSSYRGNNSPLHF
TRBJ2-5 | TRBV7-7 | - | few | TGTGCTAGCAGCGGGGGCACAGGGGTGGGAGAGACCCAGTACTTC | CASSGGTGVGETQYF
TRBJ2-3 | TRBV19 | TRBD2 | - | TGTGCCAGTAGTATCGGGGGGTTAGATACGCAGTATTTT | CASSIGGLDTQYF
TRBJ2-2 | TRBV19 | TRBD2 | - | TGTGCCAGTAGTACCCAACCCGCGGGGGGGAACACCGGGGAGCTGTTTTTT | CASSTQPAGGNTGELFF
TRBJ2-5 | TRBV28 | - | once | TGTGCCAGCAGAAGCCCCTCCCACCAAGAGACCCAGTACTTC | CASRSPSHQETQYF
TRBJ2-3 | TRBV28 | TRBD1 | - | TGTGCCAGCAGTACCCCGACACAGGGGAGAGATACGCAGTATTTT | CASSTPTQGRDTQYF
TRBJ2-3 | TRBV6-1 | TRBD2 | - | TGTGCCAGCAGTGAAGGTGGCGGGGGGGCCGATACGCAGTATTTT | CASSEGGGGADTQYF
TRBJ1-5 | TRBV10-2 | TRBD1 | once | TGCGCCAGCAGTGCAGTCAAGACAGGGGGCTTTTTTCAGCCCCAGCATTTT | CASSAVKTGGFFQPQHF
TRBJ2-2 | TRBV9 | - | once | TGTGCCAGCAGCCAAACGAACACCGGGGAGCTGTTTTTT | CASSQTNTGELFF
TRBJ2-7 | TRBV7-3 | TRBD1 | - | TGTGCCAGCAGCCTAGGGACAGGGGTACCCTACGAGCAGTACTTC | CASSLGTGVPYEQYF
TRBJ1-1 | TRBV19 | - | - | TGTGCCAGTAGGTCCGGGACAAAGGCCACTGAAGCTTTCTTT | CASRSGTKATEAFF
TRBJ1-2 | TRBV6-1 | - | - | TGTGCCAGCAGTGAAGCGGGCGGGGGCGACTATGGCTACACCTTC | CASSEAGGGDYGYTF
TRBJ2-7 | TRBV5-1 | - | few | TGCGCCAGCAGCCGAGAGTCCGAGCAGTACTTC | CASSRESEQYF
TRBJ2-3 | TRBV4-1 | TRBD2 | - | TGCGCCAGCAGCCAGTCACGTTCTAGCGGGGGTACAGATACGCAGTATTTT | CASSQSRSSGGTDTQYF
TRBJ1-5 | TRBV2 | - | once | TGTGCCAGCAGTGAAGGGGGGCGGAGAAGCAATCAGCCCCAGCATTTT | CASSEGGRRSNQPQHF
TRBJ1-5 | TRBV2 | - | once | TGTGCCAGCAGTGAAGACAGGGATCGGAACAATCAGCCCCAGCATTTT | CASSEDRDRNNQPQHF
TRBJ1-1 | TRBV6-5 | - | - | TGTGCCAGTAACAGGATGATGAACACTGAAGCTTTCTTT | CASNRMMNTEAFF
TRBJ2-2 | TRBV7-9 | TRBD2 | - | TGTGCCAGCAGCTTTTGGACTAGCAGCGCGAACACCGGGGAGCTGTTTTTT | CASSFWTSSANTGELFF
TRBJ1-2 | TRBV19 | - | - | TGTGCCAGTAGTATCAGGGCCGCTAACTATGGCTACACCTTC | CASSIRAANYGYTF
TRBJ1-1 | TRBV2 | - | - | TGTGCCAAGGGCGGGGAGGTGAACACTGAAGCTTTCTTT | CAKGGEVNTEAFF
TRBJ1-2 | TRBV27 | - | - | TGTGCCAGCAGTTTAACGGGGAGGGCAAGGGGCTACACCTTC | CASSLTGRARGYTF
TRBJ2-1 | TRBV7-9 | TRBD1 | - | TGTGCCAGCAGCTCCACAGGGGGGCATGAGCAGTTCTTC | CASSSTGGHEQFF
TRBJ1-5 | TRBV6-5 | - | - | TGTGCCAGCAGAGCTACAGGGAATCAGCCCCAGCATTTT | CASRATGNQPQHF
TRBJ1-4 | TRBV6-1 | - | once | TGTGCCAGCAGTGTGGAGGGGGAGGGGTCTAATGAAAAACTGTTTTTT | CASSVEGEGSNEKLFF
TRBJ2-3 | TRBV6-6 | - | - | TGTGCCAGCAGACGCGACGGGACAGATACGCAGTATTTT | CASRRDGTDTQYF
TRBJ1-5 | TRBV29-1 | TRBD1 | - | TGCAGCGTGGGGACAGCAGGCAATCAGCCCCAGCATTTT | CSVGTAGNQPQHF
TRBJ2-1 | TRBV9 | TRBD2 | few | TGTGCCAGCAGCTTTAGGACTAGCGGGGGGTCGAGGAATGAGCAGTTCTTC | CASSFRTSGGSRNEQFF
TRBJ1-2 | TRBV19 | - | - | TGTGCCAGTAGACCCCAGGGAGGAAAAGGCTATGGCTACACCTTC | CASRPQGGKGYGYTF
TRBJ1-1 | TRBV5-4 | - | - | TGTGCCAGCAGCAGGGACCCTAGGGGGACTGAAGCTTTCTTT | CASSRDPRGTEAFF
TRBJ2-2 | TRBV28 | TRBD1 | - | TGTGCCAGCATACCGGGACAGGGGGCCGGGGAGCTGTTTTTT | CASIPGQGAGELFF
TRBJ1-5 | TRBV28 | TRBD1 | - | TGTGCCAGCAGTCTCCCCCAGGGGGATCAGCCCCAGCATTTT | CASSLPQGDQPQHF
TRBJ1-2 | TRBV5-4 | - | - | TGTGCCAGCAGCTTGCCTTCAGGGCCCTATGGCTACACCTTC | CASSLPSGPYGYTF
TRBJ2-7 | TRBV5-1 | TRBD2 | once | TGCGCCAGCAGCCACGGGACTAGCGGGGGGTTTGAGCAGTACTTC | CASSHGTSGGFEQYF
TRBJ2-1 | TRBV9 | - | - | TGTGCCAGCAGCCCGGACTTATACAATGAGCAGTTCTTC | CASSPDLYNEQFF
TRBJ1-2 | TRBV2 | TRBD1 | - | TGTGCCAGCAGCCAAGGACAGGGTGGATATGGCTACACCTTC | CASSQGQGGYGYTF
TRBJ1-4 | TRBV6-6 | - | - | TGTGCCAGCAGTCCCCCCCAGGGTAATGAAAAACTGTTTTTT | CASSPPQGNEKLFF
TRBJ1-6 | TRBV6-2/TRBV6-3 | TRBD1 | few | TGTGCCAGCAGTTACACGACAGGGAGTTCACCCCTCCACTTT | CASSYTTGSSPLHF